These 26 T cell receptor beta chains originate from one sample sequenced in a study of Ad26.COV2.S vaccination and SARS-CoV-2 variants (dated by TCRdb to the early 2020s). The label giving this sample's treatment or condition can be read as: 15 to 20 received Ad26.COV2.S at low or high dose, single or two shots; 5 received placebo; per-sample allocation not given. Repertoires of vaccine and placebo recipients were sequenced from samples collected on day 63 after the first injection. To prepare the library, the immunoSEQ multiplex PCR assay was applied. Here the immuneACCESS table is served through TCRdb, limited to in-frame sequences with V and J called. Missing clones are a known gap in these copies; in checked studies unresolved V genes cover under half, and the rest lacks a known reason. The sample includes 300,000 to 500,000 clones, with around 85% observed a single time. Together, the top ten hold around 3.4% of the sample.

Sequencing used peripheral blood, obtained in a trial of Ad26.COV2.S vaccine versus placebo. Source of these receptors: a person between 18 and 65 years old who received the Ad26.COV2.S COVID-19 vaccine or a placebo.

The chain links TRBV4-1 to TRBJ2-1, with D tentatively TRBD1 or TRBD2 (7 bases each). From germline, CDR1 is MGHRA and CDR2 YSYEKL. V lost 3 bases and J lost 9, with 21 bases in between. The CDR3 spans 16 residues. In nucleotides, the CDR3 is TGCGCCAGCAGCCAGGGTACCTCAGGGGGGGCCGTTGAGCAGTTCTTC. Translated: CASSQGTSGGAVEQFF.

CDR3 amino acids: CASTDRHSNQPQHF. The CDR3 nucleotides read TGTGCCAGTACCGACAGACATAGCAATCAGCCCCAGCATTTT. The genes are TRBV19 and TRBJ1-5; tentative D call: TRBD1 (5 bases). V dropped 7 bases and J dropped 0 bases, with 10 bases sitting between them. CDR1 is LNHDA and CDR2 is SQIVND in the germline V gene (reference sequence). The CDR3 is 14 amino acids.

The chain has TRBV11-2 and TRBJ2-6; D ambiguous. This CDR3 region has 14 residues. The V gene lost 3 bases and the J gene lost 2 bases, with 5 bases spanning the gap. Germline V gene sequence: CDR1 SGHAT, CDR2 FQNNGV. CDR3 residues: CASSFYTGANVLTF. Written as DNA, the CDR3 is TGTGCCAGCAGCTTTTACACTGGGGCCAACGTCCTGACTTTC.

Note on this clone: This same CDR3 is encoded by further DNA sequences in the sample. The chain links TRBV6-5 to TRBJ1-5, with D maybe TRBD1 (6 bases). This CDR3 has 15 residues. V was shortened by 4 bases and J by 0 bases, with 10 bases between the two germline ends. Germline CDR1 and CDR2: MNHEY and SVGAGI. CDR3 bases: TGTGCCAGCAGTTTGACAGGCGTTAGCAATCAGCCCCAGCATTTT. The encoded protein is CASSLTGVSNQPQHF.

This clone was picked up one time. The chain employs TRBV5-5 and TRBJ2-7; D is perhaps TRBD1 or TRBD2 (5 bases each). Per the germline V gene, CDR1 is SGHKS and CDR2 is YYEKEE (reference sequence). CDR3 size: 13 residues. V lost 4 bases and J lost 3, with 11 bases in between. The CDR3 DNA reads as TGTGCCAGCAGCAGGGACCAGGGCTACGAGCAGTACTTC. It encodes CASSRDQGYEQYF.

The rearrangement uses TRBV19 and TRBJ2-6, with a tentative D call TRBD1 (5 bases). The germline V and J ends were trimmed by 4 bases and 0 bases, with 10 bases remaining between them. This CDR3 is 16 amino acids long. CDR1 and CDR2 (germline): LNHDA, SQIVND (reference sequence). The CDR3 DNA reads as TGTGCCAGTAGTAGTCTCAGGGACTCTGGGGCCAACGTCCTGACTTTC. Amino acid sequence: CASSSLRDSGANVLTF. The complete variable domain, with remaining parts taken from reference TRBV19 and TRBJ2-6, reads DGGITQSPKYLFRKEGQNVTLSCEQNLNHDAMYWYRQDPGQGLRLIYYSQIVNDFQKGDIAEGYSVSREKKESFPLTVTSAQKNPTAFYLCASSSLRDSGANVLTFGAGSRLTVL.

Note on this clone: At one boundary the junction diverges from the germline segment, which might be a read error. The V call is TRBV14, the J call TRBJ1-1, with a possible D match to TRBD1 (5 bases). The germline V gene has CDR1 SGHDN and CDR2 FVKESK. The CDR3 totals 13 residues. The DNA of the CDR3 is TGTGCCAGCACGCGGACAATGAACGCTGAAGCTTTCTTT. Its translation: CASTRTMNAEAFF.

This clone has a single count. The sample carries other DNA sequences with the same CDR3. V is TRBV7-2 and J is TRBJ2-5; D tentatively reads TRBD1 or TRBD2 (5 bases each). This CDR3 contains 14 residues. CDR1 is SGHTA and CDR2 is FQGNSA in the germline V gene. Trimming pared 1 base from V and 4 bases from J, leaving 10 bases between. The CDR3 protein is CASSLGGGRETQYF. In DNA, the CDR3 is TGTGCCAGCAGCTTAGGTGGGGGTAGAGAGACCCAGTACTTC.

The genes are TRBV7-8 and TRBJ1-1; the D is unclear. The V end was cut by 3 bases, the J end by 3 bases, with 8 bases between. There are 13 residues in the CDR3. Germline lookup yields CDR1 SGHVS and CDR2 FQNEAQ. The CDR3 sequence: CASSFRGHTEAFF. Written as DNA, the CDR3 is TGTGCCAGCAGCTTCCGCGGTCACACTGAAGCTTTCTTT. Full variable domain (rest looked up from reference TRBV7-8 and TRBJ1-1): GAGVSQSPRYKVAKRGQDVALRCDPISGHVSLFWYQQALGQGPEFLTYFQNEAQLDKSGLPSDRFFAERPEGSVSTLKIQRTQQEDSAVYLCASSFRGHTEAFFGQGTRLTVV.

This chain uses TRBV27 with TRBJ2-6; tentative D call: TRBD2 (5 bases). The ends were cut back, 5 bases at V and 4 bases at J, with 18 bases in the middle. Germline values: CDR1 MNHEY, CDR2 SMNVEV (reference sequence). The CDR3 has 17 residues. The CDR3 coding sequence is TGTGCCAGCAGTATCGGACTCTTTAGTGCCGGGGCCAACGTCCTGACTTTC. This codes for CASSIGLFSAGANVLTF. The full variable domain, its missing parts supplied by reference TRBV27 and TRBJ2-6, is EAQVTQNPRYLITVTGKKLTVTCSQNMNHEYMSWYRQDPGLGLRQIYYSMNVEVTDKGDVPEGYKVSRKEKRNFPLILESPSPNQTSLYFCASSIGLFSAGANVLTFGAGSRLTVL.

This chain links TRBV6-5 with TRBJ2-7, with D hard to call. The V end lost 5 bases, the J end lost 3 bases, and 14 bases lay between the germline ends. The CDR3 loop spans 14 amino acids. CDR1 is MNHEY and CDR2 is SVGAGI in the germline V gene. The CDR3 sequence: CASSPFGQNYEQYF. Here the CDR3 DNA reads TGTGCCAGCAGTCCTTTTGGGCAAAACTACGAGCAGTACTTC.

The V gene is TRBV6-1, the J gene TRBJ2-7, with D possibly being TRBD2 (6 bases). This CDR3 has 16 amino acids. The germline gives CDR1 MNHNS, CDR2 SASEGT. With 3 bases removed from V and 3 bases from J, the gap between germline ends came to 18 bases. The CDR3 region has the DNA TGTGCCAGCAGTGACCCGGGTGGTCAGGGAGGCTACGAGCAGTACTTC. Translation gives CASSDPGGQGGYEQYF.

The CDR3 region is CASSFSGGPYNEQFF. The CDR3 coding sequence is TGTGCCAGCAGCTTTAGCGGGGGGCCTTACAATGAGCAGTTCTTC. The chain carries TRBV11-3 and TRBJ2-1; TRBD2 matches at 10 bases. The CDR3 has 15 amino acids. Germline CDR1 is SGHNT and CDR2 is YENEEA. The trim removed 3 bases at V and 4 bases at J, leaving 3 bases unmatched. Full variable domain (rest looked up from reference TRBV11-3 and TRBJ2-1): EAGVVQSPRYKIIEKKQPVAFWCNPISGHNTLYWYLQNLGQGPELLIRYENEEAVDDSQLPKDRFSAERLKGVDSTLKIQPAELGDSAVYLCASSFSGGPYNEQFFGPGTRLTVL.

This clone showed up just once. Here the CDR3 reads CASSDLPMIKVETQYF. Written as DNA, the CDR3 is TGTGCCAGCAGTGATCTTCCTATGATCAAAGTAGAGACCCAGTACTTC. V and J are TRBV2 and TRBJ2-5; D not certain. The CDR3 has 16 amino acids. Per germline, CDR1 SNHLY and CDR2 FYNNEI. Between the trimmed V and J ends, which lost 3 bases and 4 bases, there was a span of 18 bases.

The V gene is TRBV4-1, the J gene TRBJ2-1; 9 nucleotides agree with TRBD2. V dropped 0 bases and J dropped 6; count of bases not matched to a gene: 9. Germline CDR1 is MGHRA and CDR2 is YSYEKL. This CDR3 contains 17 residues. The CDR3 spells CASSQDWGGGATNEQFF. CDR3 nucleotides: TGCGCCAGCAGCCAAGATTGGGGCGGGGGGGCTACCAATGAGCAGTTCTTC.

This clone was detected many times. The rearrangement links TRBV10-3 to TRBJ1-2; D ambiguous. There are 13 residues in the CDR3. Germline V lookup: CDR1 ENHRY, CDR2 SYGVKD. V was cut by 1 base and J by 7 bases, with 10 bases left in between. CDR3 loop: CAISELDEVGYTF. Written as DNA, the CDR3 is TGTGCCATCAGTGAGTTAGACGAGGTTGGCTACACCTTC.

The rearrangement uses TRBV4-1 and TRBJ2-4, with D maybe TRBD1 (7 bases). This CDR3 spans 14 amino acids. Germline values: CDR1 MGHRA, CDR2 YSYEKL. The V and J ends lost 1 base and 5 bases respectively, with 9 bases between them. The CDR3 nucleotides are TGCGCCAGCAGCCAAGGCAGGGGGGAAAACATTCAGTACTTC. This gives the protein CASSQGRGENIQYF.

The V and J genes are TRBV2 and TRBJ1-4; TRBD1 matches at 7 bases. The junction had 10 bases not matched to a gene; V was cut back by 6 bases and J by 6 bases. Germline CDR1 and CDR2: SNHLY and FYNNEI. This CDR3 is 15 amino acids long. The CDR3, as DNA: TGTGCCAGCAGGATAGGACAAGGGGGCGATGAAAAACTGTTTTTT. Protein product: CASRIGQGGDEKLFF.

This clone was seen a single time. The V call is TRBV7-2, the J call TRBJ2-1; 7 nucleotides align to TRBD1. Germline CDR1 is SGHTA and CDR2 is FQGNSA. V shed 5 bases and J 3 bases; nucleotides not matched to a gene: 10. This CDR3 is built from 16 residues. CDR3 nucleotides: TGTGCCAGCAGCGCCGGACAGGTCCGGGACTACAATGAGCAGTTCTTC. Its translation is CASSAGQVRDYNEQFF.

The V and J genes are TRBV5-6 and TRBJ1-6; D remains ambiguous. The V gene's germline CDR1 is SGHDT and CDR2 YYEEEE. The CDR3 is made up of 14 amino acids. With 0 bases removed from V and 10 bases from J, the gap between germline ends came to 11 bases. The CDR3 coding sequence is TGTGCCAGCAGCTTGGTAGGCGAAGACTCACCCCTCCACTTT. It encodes CASSLVGEDSPLHF. The complete variable domain, with remaining parts taken from reference TRBV5-6 and TRBJ1-6, reads DAGVTQSPTHLIKTRGQQVTLRCSPKSGHDTVSWYQQALGQGPQFIFQYYEEEERQRGNFPDRFSGHQFPNYSSELNVNALLLGDSALYLCASSLVGEDSPLHFGNGTRLTVT.

The J gene is TRBJ2-1, the V gene TRBV19; 10 bases are shared with TRBD2. Germline V gives CDR1 LNHDA, CDR2 SQIVND (reference sequence). The length of the CDR3 is 15 residues. The junction had 5 bases not matched to a gene; V was cut back by 5 bases and J by 4 bases. CDR3 nucleotide sequence: TGTGCCAGTAGTCCCGAGCGGGGGGGTTACAATGAGCAGTTCTTC. Translation gives CASSPERGGYNEQFF.

The genes are TRBV28 and TRBJ2-2; 8 bases are shared with TRBD1. Trimming removed 6 bases from V and 5 bases from J; junction bases left unmatched: 5. This CDR3 has 14 amino acids. Germline CDR1 MDHEN, CDR2 SYDVKM. In DNA, the CDR3 is TGTGCCAGCAGGATGACAGGGGCGACCGGGGAGCTGTTTTTT. Its protein product is CASRMTGATGELFF.

The chain uses TRBV7-6 and TRBJ2-1, with TRBD1 matching 7 bases. There are 14 residues in the CDR3. V dropped 1 base and J dropped 4; count of bases not matched to a gene: 1. Germline V gene sequence: CDR1 SGHVS, CDR2 FNYEAQ. This CDR3 reads CASSLETGYNEQFF. CDR3 DNA: TGTGCCAGCAGCTTAGAGACAGGGTACAATGAGCAGTTCTTC.

The rearrangement joins TRBV15 to TRBJ2-7; 10 bases line up with TRBD2. Germline V gene data show CDR1 as LNHNV and CDR2 as YYDKDF (reference sequence). V gave up 6 bases and J gave up 3 bases; unmatched junction bases: 2. The CDR3 sequence is 13 residues long. In nucleotides, the CDR3 is TGTGCCACCAGTGGGACTAGCGTCTACGAGCAGTACTTC. Protein: CATSGTSVYEQYF.

V and J are TRBV6-5 and TRBJ1-2, with D perhaps matching TRBD1 (6 bases). CDR1 and CDR2 (germline): MNHEY, SVGAGI. The CDR3 runs 13 residues. V was clipped by 10 bases and J by 0 bases, with 12 bases between them. Here the CDR3 reads CATRGQTNYGYTF. CDR3 nucleotide sequence: TGTGCCACCCGGGGGCAGACTAACTATGGCTACACCTTC.

The chain carries TRBV21-1 and TRBJ2-7; the table's D call TRBD2 went unverified against the DNA. TRBV21-1 is a known pseudogene. The CDR3 length is 15 residues. This CDR3 reads CASSKLSGGTYEQYF. The CDR3 region has the DNA TGTGCCAGCAGCAAGCTTAGCGGGGGAACCTACGAGCAGTACTTC.